This T cell receptor (beta chain) was found in a study of low-dose radiotherapy and immunotherapy resistance in tumors. Study at large: With fractions of 0.5 Gy given every 2 weeks, Cohort 1 accumulated a total of 6.5 Gy. Patients were treated with intravenous nivolumab at 240 mg every two weeks and were also dosed with ipilimumab at 1 mg/kg every six weeks.

Specified time point: before trial treatment. The donors' regimen was nivolumab, ipilimumab, aspirin, low-dose cyclophosphamide and low-dose radiotherapy. TRAV- and TRBV-specific primers were used for first-strand cDNA, which covered alpha and beta chains. The authors ran about 20 PCR cycles to amplify TCRs with a constant-region primer and V-primer adapter. Amplification (by in vitro transcription) was performed on isolated mRNA. Using its own MiXCR run on the reads, TCRdb lists one record per CDR3 protein. The sample includes about 82,000 distinct CDR3 sequences, approximately 20% of them seen just once. In its sample, this clonotype was seen many times. Trimming at V came to 4 bases and at J to 1 base, leaving 4 bases not matched to a gene. The germline V gene encodes CDR1 MGHRA and CDR2 YSYEKL. This CDR3 region has 16 residues.

The chain combines TRBV4-1 with TRBJ2-7; 13 nucleotides agree with TRBD2. Specimen: PBMCs, collected before treatment. This clonotype was sampled from a male donor with prostate cancer. DNA for the CDR3: TGCGCCAGCAGCCTGCGGACTAGCGGGAGTTCCTACGAGCAGTACTTC. Translating it yields CASSLRTSGSSYEQYF.